Presented here are 29 T cell receptor beta chains from one specimen sequenced in a study of Tregs in tolerant kidney transplant recipients. The method was immunoSEQ multiplex PCR; TCRdb's version includes in-frame clones alone and lacks a portion of them. The sample comprises 200,000 to 300,000 clones, 84% of which are singletons, and less than 0.75% rests with the top ten. The sequencing sample was made of CD4+ T cells from blood. The receptors come from a human donor in good health.

The chain carries TRBV30 and TRBJ1-2; 10 bases align to TRBD1. The germline V gene encodes CDR1 GTSNPN and CDR2 SVGIG (reference sequence). Trimming cost V 4 bases and J 8 bases; bases outside gene matches: 13. This CDR3 region has 15 residues. CDR3 nucleotides: TGTGCCTGGAAGGGGACAGGGGTACTTTCTTCAGGCTACACCTTC. Translation gives CAWKGTGVLSSGYTF.

The sample holds one count of this clone. Here the CDR3 reads CASSFSPNTGELFF. CDR3 in DNA: TGTGCCAGCAGCTTCAGTCCGAACACCGGGGAGCTGTTTTTT. The chain combines TRBV7-3 with TRBJ2-2; no definite D call. Germline V gene lookup returns CDR1 SGHTA and CDR2 FQGTGA. The CDR3 contains 14 residues. The V and J ends lost 3 bases and 0 bases respectively, with 5 bases between them. The entire variable domain, with the rest obtained from reference TRBV7-3 and TRBJ2-2, is as follows: GAGVSQTPSNKVTEKGKYVELRCDPISGHTALYWYRQSLGQGPEFLIYFQGTGAADDSGLPNDRFFAVRPEGSVSTLKIQRTERGDSAVYLCASSFSPNTGELFFGEGSRLTVL.

This clone turned up a few times. The genes are TRBV29-1 and TRBJ1-1; tentatively, D is TRBD1 (5 bases). Germline V gene data show CDR1 as SQVTM and CDR2 as ANQGSEA. V shed 6 bases and J shed 5 bases, with 13 bases lying between them. CDR3 length: 12 amino acids. The CDR3 nucleotides read TGCAGCGTGTTCCCCGGGGGGACTGAAGCTTTCTTT. Translated: CSVFPGGTEAFF. The full variable domain, with the rest looked up from reference TRBV29-1 and TRBJ1-1, is SAVISQKPSRDICQRGTSLTIQCQVDSQVTMMFWYRQQPGQSLTLIATANQGSEATYESGFVIDKFPISRPNLTFSTLTVSNMSPEDSSIYLCSVFPGGTEAFFGQGTRLTVV.

The V and J genes are TRBV4-2 and TRBJ2-5; possibly TRBD1 for D (5 bases). The better agreement between TRBJ2-7 and the DNA end casts doubt on the J call. The CDR3 has 14 amino acids. Germline V gives CDR1 LGHNA, CDR2 YNFKEQ. CDR3 DNA sequence: TGTGCCAGCAGCGAACCCAGACGAAGGGGCGAGCAGTACTTC. As protein: CASSEPRRRGEQYF.

This clone showed up just a few times. This chain connects TRBV7-9 to TRBJ2-2; 7 bases are shared with TRBD2. Germline V gene data show CDR1 as SEHNR and CDR2 as FQNEAQ (reference sequence). The ends lost 5 bases at V and 6 bases at J; junction bases unmatched: 3. The CDR3 consists of 13 residues. In DNA, the CDR3 is TGTGCCAGCAGCCCCGGACTAGCCGGGGAGCTGTTTTTT. The encoded protein is CASSPGLAGELFF.

This chain links TRBV18 with TRBJ1-5, with no clear D. In germline, CDR1 is KGHSH, CDR2 LQKENI. The CDR3 has 13 amino acids. V dropped 3 bases and J dropped 3 bases, with 6 bases sitting between them. The CDR3 DNA reads TGTGCCAGCTCACCTCGCCCCAATCAGCCCCAGCATTTT. It codes for CASSPRPNQPQHF.

The V and J genes are TRBV2 and TRBJ1-1; D uncertain. The CDR3 consists of 13 residues. V was trimmed by 6 bases and J by 0 bases, leaving 8 bases between them. Germline lookup yields CDR1 SNHLY and CDR2 FYNNEI. In DNA, the CDR3 is TGTGCCAGCAGAAACGATATGAACACTGAAGCTTTCTTT. It is translated as CASRNDMNTEAFF.

The gene calls are TRBV6-6 and TRBJ2-5, with TRBD1 matching 9 bases. Germline V gene data show CDR1 as MNHNY and CDR2 as SVGAGI (reference sequence). V lost 5 bases to trimming and J lost 5 bases; unmatched junction nucleotides: 9. The CDR3 is made up of 15 amino acids. The CDR3 DNA is TGTGCCAGCAGTCCCCGGACAGGGGTGATTGAGACCCAGTACTTC. It specifies CASSPRTGVIETQYF.

J is TRBJ1-1 and V is TRBV2; D unclear. CDR3 length equals 14 residues. Germline V gene lookup returns CDR1 SNHLY and CDR2 FYNNEI. V shed 2 bases and J shed 3 bases, with 10 bases lying between them. CDR3 coding DNA: TGTGCCAGCAGTGAAACGAGGAGGGACACTGAAGCTTTCTTT. Translation gives CASSETRRDTEAFF.

V is TRBV5-4 and J is TRBJ1-1; D is unclear. The germline V gene has CDR1 SGHNT and CDR2 YYREEE (reference sequence). The CDR3 runs 14 residues. The germline V and J ends were trimmed by 1 base and 7 bases, with 14 bases remaining between them. Here the CDR3 DNA reads TGTGCCAGCAGCTTGTCGGCGGGTACATTTGAAGCTTTCTTT. Translation gives CASSLSAGTFEAFF.

The J gene is TRBJ2-4, the V gene TRBV7-9, with unresolved D. Trimming left V 0 bases short and J 0 bases short, with 12 bases between. Germline V gene sequence: CDR1 SEHNR, CDR2 FQNEAQ (reference sequence). The CDR3 has 17 amino acids. The chain's CDR3 is CASSLARKNLAKNIQYF. CDR3 DNA: TGTGCCAGCAGCTTAGCGAGAAAGAACCTAGCCAAAAACATTCAGTACTTC.

The V and J genes are TRBV29-1 and TRBJ2-1; D remains unclear. Germline loops: CDR1 SQVTM, CDR2 ANQGSEA. With 7 bases removed from V and 3 bases from J, the gap between germline ends came to 13 bases. This CDR3 is 13 amino acids long. As DNA, the CDR3 is TGCAGCGCCCCGGGCCAGAGCTACAATGAGCAGTTCTTC. Encoded protein: CSAPGQSYNEQFF.

The rearrangement joins TRBV27 to TRBJ1-4, with a possible D match to TRBD1 (5 bases). V was trimmed by 2 bases and J by 1 base, leaving 14 bases between them. The CDR3 sequence is 17 residues long. Germline lookup yields CDR1 MNHEY and CDR2 SMNVEV (reference sequence). The CDR3 region is CASSLTGGFQTNEKLFF. The DNA for the CDR3 is TGTGCCAGCAGTTTAACGGGGGGGTTCCAAACTAATGAAAAACTGTTTTTT.

The chain joins TRBV11-1 to TRBJ2-4; 10 bases are shared with TRBD2. V shed 1 base, J shed 13 bases, and the junction held 4 bases outside the gene matches. CDR3 length equals 13 residues. Germline V gene data show CDR1 as SGHAT and CDR2 as FQDESV (reference sequence). CDR3 sequence (DNA): TGTGCCAGCAGCTTAGATGGGACTAGCGAACAGTACTTC. Encoded protein: CASSLDGTSEQYF.

J is TRBJ2-2 and V is TRBV5-4; D is undetermined. The CDR3 length is 15 residues. The V end was cut by 2 bases, the J end by 6 bases, with 14 bases between. CDR1 is SGHNT, CDR2 YYREEE, per germline (reference sequence). The CDR3: CASSLTGPAPGELFF. In DNA, the CDR3 is TGTGCCAGCAGCTTAACGGGCCCAGCCCCCGGGGAGCTGTTTTTT.

The chain combines TRBV19 with TRBJ2-2; 7 bases map to TRBD1. The V and J ends lost 7 bases and 0 bases, in that order; junction bases with no gene match: 2. CDR1 is LNHDA and CDR2 is SQIVND in the germline V gene (reference sequence). The CDR3 sequence is 14 residues long. CDR3 residues: CASKGQSNTGELFF. The CDR3 region has the DNA TGTGCCAGTAAGGGACAGTCGAACACCGGGGAGCTGTTTTTT.

V and J are TRBV25-1 and TRBJ1-6; 8 positions match TRBD1. The CDR3 totals 16 residues. After removal of 6 bases from V and 0 bases from J, the junction contained 4 bases not matched to a gene. Germline CDR1 reads MGHDK; CDR2 reads SYGVNS. The CDR3 sequence is CASRDRGISYNSPLHF. The CDR3 DNA follows: TGTGCCAGCAGAGACAGGGGTATCTCCTATAATTCACCCCTCCACTTT.

The chain combines TRBV5-1 with TRBJ2-3, with 7 positions matching TRBD2. CDR3 length: 12 residues. Germline V gives CDR1 SGHRS, CDR2 YFSETQ. Losses at the gene ends were 6 bases for V and 8 bases for J; bases not matched to a gene: 6. This chain's CDR3 is CASTTSWGTQYF. The CDR3 region has the DNA TGCGCCAGCACGACTAGCTGGGGTACGCAGTATTTT. The full variable domain, with the rest looked up from reference TRBV5-1 and TRBJ2-3, is KAGVTQTPRYLIKTRGQQVTLSCSPISGHRSVSWYQQTPGQGLQFLFEYFSETQRNKGNFPGRFSGRQFSNSRSEMNVSTLELGDSALYLCASTTSWGTQYFGPGTRLTVL.

This clone was detected only a few times. The rearrangement links TRBV10-3 to TRBJ1-4; D remains unclear. Trimming stripped 10 bases from V and 8 bases from J, with 14 bases between. There are 12 residues in the CDR3. Germline CDR1 is ENHRY and CDR2 is SYGVKD. The CDR3 DNA sequence: TGTGCCACGGCGTCCTCCGGGGAAAAACTGTTTTTT. It is translated as CATASSGEKLFF.

The CDR3 protein is CASSIRGTSNYGYTF. DNA of the CDR3: TGTGCCAGTAGTATAAGGGGCACTTCTAACTATGGCTACACCTTC. V usage is TRBV19 and J usage is TRBJ1-2; the D gene is possibly TRBD1 (5 bases). Trimming left V 2 bases short and J 0 bases short, with 10 bases between. The V gene's germline CDR1 is LNHDA and CDR2 SQIVND (reference sequence). The CDR3 sequence is 15 residues long.

V is TRBV6-6 and J is TRBJ2-1; TRBD1 or TRBD2 may be the D gene (6 bases each). V was pared by 5 bases and J by 2 bases, with 10 bases between. Germline CDR1 is MNHNY and CDR2 is SVGAGI (reference sequence). This CDR3 contains 14 residues. CDR3 sequence reads: CASSGGGTYNEQFF. The CDR3 coding sequence is TGTGCCAGCAGTGGAGGGGGAACCTACAATGAGCAGTTCTTC.

The chain is built from TRBV7-2 and TRBJ1-5; 7 bases map to TRBD1. CDR3 size: 14 residues. After removal of 8 bases from V and 7 bases from J, the junction contained 11 bases not matched to a gene. Germline lookup yields CDR1 SGHTA and CDR2 FQGNSA. This chain's CDR3 is CASGGGGGWQPQHF. DNA for the CDR3: TGTGCCAGCGGGGGGGGAGGGGGCTGGCAGCCCCAGCATTTT.

The V and J genes are TRBV10-2 and TRBJ2-2; 8 bases fit TRBD2. The CDR3 runs to 14 residues. V lost 11 bases to trimming and J lost 6 bases; unmatched junction nucleotides: 11. Germline values: CDR1 WSHSY, CDR2 SAAADI. The CDR3 DNA reads TGCGCCGCTAGACGGGAGGGTAACTCCGGGGAGCTGTTTTTT. This encodes CAARREGNSGELFF.

V is TRBV30 and J is TRBJ1-1, with D unresolved. V was pared by 2 bases and J by 6 bases, with 25 bases between. The CDR3 contains 17 residues. CDR1 and CDR2 (germline): GTSNPN, SVGIG (reference sequence). The CDR3 coding sequence is TGTGCCTGGAGTTCCTCGTTGGGTTATCTTTCTCACTCTGAAGCTTTCTTT. Residues: CAWSSSLGYLSHSEAFF.

This clone was seen more than once but under ten times. This CDR3 is also generated by other DNA sequences in the sample. V usage is TRBV6-5 and J usage is TRBJ2-7, with 13 bases lining up with TRBD2. The germline V gene encodes CDR1 MNHEY and CDR2 SVGAGI. V dropped 7 bases and J dropped 5; count of bases not matched to a gene: 5. This CDR3 is 14 amino acids long. The CDR3 bases are TGTGCCAGCAAATATGGACTAGCGGGGGACGAGCAGTACTTC. Its protein product is CASKYGLAGDEQYF.

The V call is TRBV13, the J call TRBJ1-1; no clear D gene. CDR1 is PRHDT, CDR2 FYEKMQ, per germline (reference sequence). Trimming cost V 5 bases and J 3 bases, with 10 bases left between them. CDR3 length equals 13 residues. The CDR3 spells CASSPGEDTEAFF. CDR3 coding DNA: TGTGCCAGCAGCCCCGGGGAGGACACTGAAGCTTTCTTT.

This chain joins TRBV13 and TRBJ2-3; 7 bases map to TRBD1. CDR3 length: 16 amino acids. J was trimmed by 2 bases and V by 3 bases; bases with no gene match: 8. Germline V gene sequence: CDR1 PRHDT, CDR2 FYEKMQ (reference sequence). The chain's CDR3 is CASSFPYRGATDTQYF. For the CDR3, the DNA is TGTGCCAGCAGCTTCCCTTACAGGGGAGCCACAGATACGCAGTATTTT.

This clone came up once. This sequence joins TRBV6-5 and TRBJ1-3; no definite D call. Per germline, CDR1 MNHEY and CDR2 SVGAGI. The CDR3 consists of 15 residues. Deletions cut 2 bases from V and 1 base from J, with 9 bases between. DNA for the CDR3: TGTGCCAGCAGTTACGGTGGGAGTTCTGGAAACACCATATATTTT. It specifies CASSYGGSSGNTIYF.

The chain is built from TRBV6-1 and TRBJ2-7; unclear D gene. From germline, CDR1 is MNHNS and CDR2 SASEGT. With 8 bases removed from V and 3 bases from J, the gap between germline ends came to 17 bases. There are 14 residues in the CDR3. The CDR3 DNA sequence: TGTGCCAGCTGTTTCAGGACGGACCTCTACGAGCAGTACTTC. Protein product: CASCFRTDLYEQYF.